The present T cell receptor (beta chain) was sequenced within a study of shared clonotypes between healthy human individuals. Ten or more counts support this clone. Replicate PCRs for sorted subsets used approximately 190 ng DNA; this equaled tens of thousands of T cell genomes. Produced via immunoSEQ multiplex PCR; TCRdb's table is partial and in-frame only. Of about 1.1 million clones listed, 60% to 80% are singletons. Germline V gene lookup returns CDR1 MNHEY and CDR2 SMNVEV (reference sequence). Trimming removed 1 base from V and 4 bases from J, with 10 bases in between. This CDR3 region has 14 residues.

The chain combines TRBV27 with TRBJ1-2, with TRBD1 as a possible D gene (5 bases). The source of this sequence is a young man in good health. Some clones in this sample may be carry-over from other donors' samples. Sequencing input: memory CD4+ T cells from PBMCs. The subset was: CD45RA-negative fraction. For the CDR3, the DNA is TGTGCCAGCAGTTTATTTTCTGGGGGCTATGGCTACACCTTC. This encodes CASSLFSGGYGYTF.